Listed here are 7 T cell receptor beta chains from one sample, sequenced in a study of blood T cell repertoires in COVID-19. The repertoire was sequenced with immunoSEQ multiplex PCR; TCRdb's copy has only in-frame clones and lacks some. The sample has about 210,000 clones, around 92% seen once; the top ten hold about 8.8%. Sequencing input: PBMCs or T cells enriched from blood (not recorded which). All receptors derive from a woman aged 18-29 years who had recovered from COVID-19.

CDR3 loop: CASSPSGEYGYTF. The CDR3, as DNA: TGTGCCAGCTCACCAAGCGGGGAATATGGCTACACCTTC. The V gene is TRBV18, the J gene TRBJ1-2, with no clear D. There are 13 residues in the CDR3. Germline V CDR1 and CDR2: KGHSH, LQKENI. V was trimmed by 2 bases and J by 5 bases, leaving 9 bases between them.

The chain links TRBV10-3 to TRBJ1-2, with D possibly TRBD1 on 6 matching bases. Germline loops: CDR1 ENHRY, CDR2 SYGVKD. The V gene lost 3 bases and the J gene lost 5 bases, with 13 bases spanning the gap. The length of the CDR3 is 14 residues. CDR3 in DNA: TGTGCCATCAGTGAAAACAGGGCCACTTATGGCTACACCTTC. Its protein product is CAISENRATYGYTF.

This chain joins TRBV5-6 and TRBJ1-2; 9 bases are a match to TRBD1. CDR3 size: 15 residues. The V gene's germline CDR1 is SGHDT and CDR2 YYEEEE. V dropped 0 bases and J dropped 4; count of bases not matched to a gene: 4. The CDR3 is CASSLGGQGSYGYTF. Here the CDR3 DNA reads TGTGCCAGCAGCTTGGGGGGACAGGGAAGCTATGGCTACACCTTC.

The rearrangement joins TRBV7-9 to TRBJ2-7; weak D call: TRBD2 (5 bases). Germline-derived CDR1 and CDR2 are SEHNR and FQNEAQ (reference sequence). The length of the CDR3 is 14 residues. V lost 6 bases and J 5 bases, leaving 17 bases between the germline ends. The CDR3 sequence: CASSADSTKDEQYF. As DNA, the CDR3 is TGTGCCAGCAGTGCGGACTCGACCAAGGACGAGCAGTACTTC.

This chain connects TRBV10-1 to TRBJ2-3; TRBD2 matches at 12 bases. The CDR3 consists of 18 residues. In germline, CDR1 is WNHNN, CDR2 SYGVQD (reference sequence). Germline trimming cut 6 bases from V and 1 base from J; bases unmatched to any gene: 11. For the CDR3, the DNA is TGCGCCAGCAGCCTGCGAGGGCTAGCGGGGGGGGGCACAGATACGCAGTATTTT. It codes for CASSLRGLAGGGTDTQYF.

The J gene is TRBJ2-2, the V gene TRBV9; 7 bases are a match to TRBD1. The CDR3 is 16 residues long. Germline V gene lookup returns CDR1 SGDLS and CDR2 YYNGEE. V was pared by 3 bases and J by 9 bases, with 14 bases of the junction left unmatched. CDR3 sequence: CASSGPGTVTFRELFF. CDR3 bases: TGTGCCAGCAGCGGGCCTGGGACAGTGACTTTTAGGGAGCTGTTTTTT. Looking up the rest from reference TRBV9 and TRBJ2-2 gives the full variable domain: DSGVTQTPKHLITATGQRVTLRCSPRSGDLSVYWYQQSLDQGLQFLIQYYNGEERAKGNILERFSAQQFPDLHSELNLSSLELGDSALYFCASSGPGTVTFRELFFGEGSRLTVL.

The chain has TRBV5-1 and TRBJ2-5, with a tentative D call TRBD2 (5 bases). V was trimmed by 0 bases and J by 5 bases, leaving 17 bases between them. The CDR3 has 16 residues. Germline lookup yields CDR1 SGHRS and CDR2 YFSETQ. CDR3 nucleotides: TGCGCCAGCAGCTTGGGGGATCAGGTCTCGGGGGAGACCCAGTACTTC. The encoded protein is CASSLGDQVSGETQYF.